This T cell receptor (beta chain) was sequenced during a study of T cell responses to AZD1222 COVID-19 vaccine. This CDR3 is built from 14 residues. Germline lookup yields CDR1 SGHTA and CDR2 FQGNSA. Trimming took 6 bases from V and 5 from J; bases not matched to a gene: 6. Profiling relied on immunoSEQ multiplex PCR, and the TCRdb table lists in-frame clones only, not all of them. The table records roughly 100,000 clones, about 90% of them present only once. The source was peripheral blood, collected on day 0 of AZD1222 vaccination. This chain links TRBV7-2 with TRBJ2-2; the match to TRBD1 covers 7 bases. The clonotype was recovered from an adult in good health. DNA for the CDR3: TGTGCCAGCAGTTCGGACAGGATGACCGGGGAGCTGTTTTTT. It encodes CASSSDRMTGELFF.